Included here is one TCR beta chain sequence, with context. These data belong to a study of control samples from healthy donors and cancer patients. This CDR3 has 15 residues. CDR1 and CDR2 (germline): MNHEY, SMNVEV (reference sequence). The V end lost 5 bases, the J end lost 4 bases, and 15 bases lay between the germline ends. TCRdb's copy holds only in-frame clones and misses some; the assay was immunoSEQ multiplex PCR. The sample consists of about 100,000 clones, over 85% of them appearing once. Sequencing used blood. The chain links TRBV27 to TRBJ1-3; D uncertain. The clonotype originates from a man younger than 35 in good health. The DNA of the CDR3 is TGTGCCAGCAGTCGATATGGCGGGTCAGGAAACACCATATATTTT. Residues: CASSRYGGSGNTIYF.